This T cell receptor beta chain was sequenced for a study of T cell responses to AZD1222 COVID-19 vaccine. Sequencing was performed with immunoSEQ multiplex PCR; in TCRdb, only in-frame clones are kept and a portion is missing. The table lists over 120,000 clones, 75% to 90% of them singletons. This sequence was found in an adult in good health. The material sequenced was peripheral blood, taken on day 0 of AZD1222 vaccination.

The CDR3 DNA is TGTGCCAGCAGTTTAATTGTCGAGACCCAGTACTTC. It codes for CASSLIVETQYF. The chain employs TRBV12-3 or TRBV12-4 and TRBJ2-5, with D uncertain. This CDR3 has 12 amino acids. Trimming removed 2 bases at V and 5 bases at J, with 6 bases between.